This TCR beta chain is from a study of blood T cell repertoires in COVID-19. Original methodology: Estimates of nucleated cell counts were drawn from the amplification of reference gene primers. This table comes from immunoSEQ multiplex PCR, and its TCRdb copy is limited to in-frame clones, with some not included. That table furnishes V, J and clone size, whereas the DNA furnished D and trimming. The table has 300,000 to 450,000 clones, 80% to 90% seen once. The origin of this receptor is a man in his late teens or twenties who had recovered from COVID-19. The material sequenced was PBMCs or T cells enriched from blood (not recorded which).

The DNA of the CDR3 is TGTGCCAGCAGCAAAGGACTAGCGCTTGATGTTGGGGCCAACGTCCTGACTTTC. Amino acid sequence: CASSKGLALDVGANVLTF. This chain connects TRBV7-6 to TRBJ2-6; 9 nucleotides line up with TRBD2. The CDR3 has 18 residues. Germline CDR1 and CDR2: SGHVS and FNYEAQ. With V trimmed by 5 bases and J by 3 bases, 11 bases remained unmatched.